The entry below gives a single T cell receptor beta chain sequence along with its context. This entry is derived from a study of cytomegalovirus exposure and HLA in healthy donors. Germline lookup yields CDR1 SGHTA and CDR2 FQGNSA. This CDR3 comprises 15 residues. The V end was cut by 3 bases, the J end by 6 bases, with 15 bases between. Some clones are missing from TCRdb's copy, which holds only in-frame ones; the method was immunoSEQ multiplex PCR. The table shows fewer than 150,000 clones, with just over 85% occurring only once. Sequencing was performed on PBMCs. This sequence originates from a woman between 18 and 29 years old in good health and CMV-seropositive. The V and J genes are TRBV7-2 and TRBJ1-5; TRBD1 is a possible D gene (6 bases). The CDR3 coding sequence is TGTGCCAGCAGCTTTGCAGGGGTTGTTGGTCAGCCCCAGCATTTT. As protein: CASSFAGVVGQPQHF. Full variable domain (missing parts from reference TRBV7-2 and TRBJ1-5): GAGVSQSPSNKVTEKGKDVELRCDPISGHTALYWYRQSLGQGLEFLIYFQGNSAPDKSGLPSDRFSAERTGGSVSTLTIQRTQQEDSAVYLCASSFAGVVGQPQHFGDGTRLSIL.